This T cell receptor beta chain appears in the sequencing data of a study of T cells in Graves' hyperthyroidism and ophthalmopathy (dated by TCRdb to about 2019). Background on the whole study: Peripheral blood samples were taken at the time of initial diagnosis, prior to any treatment. TCR V-J signatures able to tell the groups apart were searched for in a discovery cohort of some 100 patients, of whom around 42 had Graves' ophthalmopathy and around 57 had stable Graves' hyperthyroidism. Prospective prediction of ophthalmopathy was tested in an independent validation cohort of some 19 hyperthyroidism patients and some 17 patients who later progressed to ophthalmopathy. For training and testing, the 80 to 100 patients in the discovery cohort were randomly divided in a 7:3 ratio. In addition, the study compared T-cell repertoires in thyroid tissue and in blood from about 6 Graves' hyperthyroidism patients. After blood sampling, hyperthyroidism patients were treated with methimazole at a starting dose of 30 mg daily, and ophthalmopathy patients were treated with high-dose intravenous methylprednisolone. TCR Vbeta CDR3 sequencing of around 130 peripheral blood samples (more than 40 ophthalmopathy, 75 hyperthyroidism and some 17 progressor patients) is reported in the paper.

Trimming removed 10 bases from V and 0 bases from J, leaving 10 bases between the germline ends. From a lookup of the germline V gene, CDR1 and CDR2 are SGHRS and YFSETQ. Reading from cysteine to phenylalanine, the CDR3 counts 12 amino acids. Only the CDR3 portion is preserved as DNA: 36 bases, with reading frame beginning at the first base. In the ophthalmopathy patients, disease was moderately to severely active, with a Clinical Activity Score of 3 or more, a NOSPECS grade of 4 or more, and a duration of less than 3 months. The study excluded patients with uncontrolled infections, other autoimmune diseases, pregnancy or lactation. Diagnoses relied on clinical symptoms, serum thyroxine and TRAb, thyroid ultrasound and orbital computed tomography. PBMCs were separated from roughly 10 ml of fresh peripheral blood using Ficoll-Paque density gradient centrifugation. Total RNA was extracted with Trizol reagent, and quality was checked on an Agilent 2100 Bioanalyzer.

What the work shows at the level of the full study, not this receptor alone: In validation, the model predicted progression to ophthalmopathy a median of 6.5 months before onset, with roughly 71% sensitivity and about 72% specificity. No statistical method was used to set the sample size in advance, and investigators knew the group allocation. Most expanded thyroid clonotypes (frequency above 0.001) were also detected in blood, a finding suggesting that blood repertoires may reflect thyroid immune responses. Ophthalmopathy was separated from stable hyperthyroidism by a 13 V-J signature model, with around 88% sensitivity and 81% to 82% specificity obtained in cross-validation and 80%/75% obtained in testing.

This clonotype was seen at least ten times. Its antigen is currently not known. Qualities for individual bases were not recorded, and no much larger clone is one base off. The TCR beta CDR3 regions were amplified from the RNA transcripts. For the first round of RT-PCR on the TCR CDR3, the HTBI primer set was used together with the Qiagen OneStep RT-PCR kit. The libraries were constructed in a second round of multiplex PCR and then size-selected and purified. Sequencing of the libraries was done on an Illumina HiSeq2000 using paired-end 100 bp reads. The paper's processing steps were these. SOAPnuke was used to process the raw data, removing reads that contained adapters or uncalled bases, had a mean Phred below 15, or lacked an exact match to the constant primer or identifier. COPE v1.2.5 was used to merge high-quality paired reads, and clonotypes were defined as unique nucleotide sequences. MiTCR v1.1 was used to align the clonotypes against IMGT TRBV, TRBD and TRBJ reference segments. The analysis included only V-J combinations with a frequency above 0.0001, which together covered 99% to 99.2% of the repertoires. The TCS score was defined as F50 (clonal expansion) divided by E x V (chaos), with BLOSUM62-based TCRdist calculated between CDR3 peptides within each V-J. Welch's t-statistics and random forest reduced approximately 520 V-J features to 10 to 15, which were used in a naive Bayes classifier (R e1071). The raw public reads went through TCRdb reprocessing: fastp at Q25, MiXCR clone calling, in-frame beta chains kept. Each record represents a unique CDR3 protein, reported with the most common genes and DNA among its rows. TCRdb, not the authors, supplied the V and J calls. Recorded for this sample are 490,000 or so distinct CDR3 sequences; about 20% of them occurred a single time. Over 45% of the sample comes from the top ten.

Sequencing was carried out using blood. The rearrangement joined TRBV5-1 to TRBJ1-1; the D gene is unclear. The origin of this receptor is a man aged 35 to 55 with Graves' ophthalmopathy. The CDR3 region has the sequence CASGPVNTEAFF. The DNA sequence follows: TGCGCCTCAGGACCGGTGAACACTGAAGCTTTCTTT.